This TCR beta chain was observed in a study of a mutant IDH1 vaccine in newly diagnosed glioma (dated by TCRdb to the early 2020s). Background on the whole study: Eight vaccinations were administered to patients in weeks 1, 3, 5, 7, 11, 15, 19 and 23, corresponding to visits V03 through V10. Peripheral blood samples were drawn at six visits, namely V03 (baseline), V05, V07, V10, V12 and V13. Before enrollment, most patients had been given radiochemotherapy with temozolomide as standard therapy, while the rest had received either radiotherapy alone or temozolomide alone. In the chemotherapy-containing groups, vaccination started alongside temozolomide cycles, whereas in patients who had radiotherapy alone it started 4-6 weeks after radiotherapy. Of the 32 patients who were treated, about 60% were male and 37.5% were female, and the mean age was around 40 years. Longitudinal TCRB deep sequencing was done for 20 to 25 treated patients, wherever samples were available for exploratory analyses.

The time point label on this specimen signifies: week 5, during vaccination. Each vaccine dose was 300 ug of a 20-mer mutant IDH1 peptide in Montanide, given subcutaneously with topical imiquimod. Donors had newly diagnosed WHO grade 3 or 4 IDH1-mutant astrocytomas with loss of nuclear ATRX. The samples were drawn from NOA16, a multicentre, single-arm, open-label phase I trial in Germany that tested a mutant IDH1 peptide vaccine in humans for the first time. The DNeasy Blood and Tissue Kit was used to extract genomic DNA from EDTA blood for TCRB sequencing. Overall results and qualifications from the work: Selection of PBMC samples for TCRB deep sequencing was based on availability. Pseudoprogression seemed to be unrelated to changes in the top peripheral T cell clonotypes found by TCRB sequencing. The authors stated that sample limitations prevented analyses of patient blood samples from being reproduced. Vaccine-induced immune responses across multiple MHC alleles were detected in around 92% of patients.

Comment on this clone: This receptor's antigen is unknown. No base quality information exists; no much larger clone differs at one position.

Trimming takes 2 bases from V and 5 bases from J, and the germline ends sit 5 bases apart. Taken from cysteine to phenylalanine, the CDR3 has 11 residues. The sequence is cut down to CDR3 DNA, 33 bases in frame from base 1. Per the germline V gene, SGHRS is the CDR1 and YFSETQ is the CDR2. Libraries were constructed by the immunoSEQ multiplex PCR assay. The hsTCRB Kit was used according to the manufacturer's protocol to amplify rearranged TCR beta chain sequences. TCRB libraries were sequenced on an Illumina MiSeq. Per the original workflow: Demultiplexing, trimming and gene mapping were performed with the kit vendor's proprietary platform. Held by TCRdb, this immuneACCESS table contains in-frame sequences only and omits some clones. Under half of the omission traces to an unresolved V gene where checked; the cause of the rest is unknown. D and trimming come from the DNA, and the V and J calls and clone size come from that table. Counted in this sample were roughly 50,000 clones; about three quarters of them appeared once. The ten largest clones add up to around 2% of the sample.

The source is a woman aged 40-49 years with glioma. Recombination connected TRBV5-1 to TRBJ2-7, with the D gene too uncertain to name. Sequencing used PBMCs, obtained from a glioma patient whose treatment included an IDH1 peptide vaccine. The nucleotides are TGCGCCAGCAGCTTCGACGACGAGCAGTACTTC. This codes for CASSFDDEQYF.